These T cell receptor beta chains were read from a single sample in a study of T cell repertoires in cytomegalovirus infection. Each CDR3 protein is one row after TCRdb ran MiXCR on the reads. The sample gives approximately 350,000 distinct CDR3 sequences, about 32% of which show up once; roughly 13% is in the top ten. Their antigen targets remain unknown. This specimen was cultured PBMCs, taken from culture after CMV antigen stimulation. The source of these receptors is a human donor in good health (CMV status not recorded). Some clones in this sample may be carry-over from other donors' samples. CDR3s include the opening cysteine and the closing phenylalanine or tryptophan. D genes are given only for firm matches. Some rows mark clone size as missing; the rest say once, few, many or name a class of expanded clone.

size | D | J | V | CDR3 | DNA
few | TRBD2 | TRBJ2-7 | TRBV6-2/TRBV6-3 | CASSYGSGSVPYEQYF | TGTGCCAGCAGTTATGGTAGCGGGAGTGTCCCCTACGAGCAGTACTTC
. | . | TRBJ2-5 | TRBV6-6 | CASSYIGVGETQYF | TGTGCCAGCAGTTACATCGGAGTAGGGGAGACCCAGTACTTC
many | . | TRBJ1-2 | TRBV7-2 | CASSPPRINYGYTF | TGTGCCAGCAGTCCCCCGAGGATTAACTATGGCTACACCTTC
. | . | TRBJ2-6 | TRBV4-1 | CASSQESPGTVGANVLTF | TGTGCCAGCAGCCAAGAATCCCCAGGCACTGTTGGGGCCAACGTCCTGACTTTC
. | TRBD2 | TRBJ2-1 | TRBV6-2/TRBV6-3 | CASSYPPSGRPDQFF | TGTGCCAGCAGTTACCCCCCTAGCGGGAGGCCAGATCAGTTCTTC
. | . | TRBJ2-3 | TRBV7-9 | CASSLQARTDTQYF | TGTGCCAGCAGCTTACAGGCTCGCACAGATACGCAGTATTTT
. | TRBD1 | TRBJ2-5 | TRBV27 | CASGLGGLETQYF | TGTGCCAGCGGTTTAGGGGGCTTGGAGACCCAGTACTTC
. | . | TRBJ2-1 | TRBV19 | CASSISVRNEQFF | TGTGCCAGTAGTATATCGGTTCGGAATGAGCAGTTCTTC
. | . | TRBJ2-3 | TRBV6-4 | CASSDSSGDTDTQYF | TGTGCCAGCAGTGACTCGTCCGGGGACACAGATACGCAGTATTTT
few | . | TRBJ2-3 | TRBV7-2 | CASSLSRTGTDTQYF | TGTGCCAGCAGCTTAAGTCGAACGGGCACAGATACGCAGTATTTT
. | TRBD1 | TRBJ1-1 | TRBV12-3/TRBV12-4 | CASRADRAMNTEAFF | TGTGCCAGCAGGGCTGACAGGGCCATGAACACTGAAGCTTTCTTT
many | TRBD1 | TRBJ2-2 | TRBV6-2/TRBV6-3 | CASGQGMTGELFF | TGTGCCAGCGGACAGGGGATGACCGGGGAGCTGTTTTTT
. | TRBD1 | TRBJ1-5 | TRBV19 | CASTSETGRNQPQHF | TGTGCCAGCACTTCGGAGACAGGGCGAAATCAGCCCCAGCATTTT
. | . | TRBJ1-1 | TRBV11-1 | CASSSPAGGRGTEAFF | TGTGCCAGCAGCTCACCCGCCGGGGGACGGGGCACTGAAGCTTTCTTT
. | . | TRBJ2-7 | TRBV7-2 | CASSASPGTHYEQYF | TGTGCCAGCAGCGCTAGTCCCGGGACTCATTACGAGCAGTACTTC
few | . | TRBJ1-4 | TRBV7-6 | CASSLDTIGGKLFF | TGTGCCAGCAGCTTAGACACCATCGGAGGGAAACTGTTTTTT
. | TRBD1 | TRBJ1-1 | TRBV29-1 | CSVSGQPNTEAFF | TGCAGCGTTTCGGGACAGCCGAACACTGAAGCTTTCTTT
. | . | TRBJ1-2 | TRBV28 | CASSFGPGYTF | TGTGCCAGCAGCTTTGGTCCTGGCTACACCTTC
many | . | TRBJ1-1 | TRBV7-6 | CASSLGPGLNTEAFF | TGTGCCAGCAGCTTAGGCCCGGGTTTGAACACTGAAGCTTTCTTT
. | . | TRBJ1-6 | TRBV7-9 | CASSHGAGKRSPLHF | TGTGCCAGCAGCCATGGGGCCGGGAAGAGATCACCCCTCCACTTT
. | . | TRBJ1-2 | TRBV6-5 | CASSYSRPLSGYTF | TGTGCCAGCAGTTATTCACGGCCACTTTCCGGCTACACCTTC
. | . | TRBJ1-4 | TRBV28 | CASKSPPGHLNEKLFF | TGTGCCAGCAAATCCCCCCCGGGACATCTAAATGAAAAACTGTTTTTT
. | TRBD1 | TRBJ1-1 | TRBV9 | CASSPTGTANTEAFF | TGTGCCAGCAGCCCAACTGGGACAGCTAACACTGAAGCTTTCTTT
. | . | TRBJ2-3 | TRBV6-5 | CASSSAETGFTDTQYF | TGTGCCAGCAGTTCCGCCGAGACAGGTTTCACAGATACGCAGTATTTT
many | . | TRBJ2-6 | TRBV6-2/TRBV6-3 | CASSSSANVLTF | TGTGCCAGCAGTTCATCGGCCAACGTCCTGACTTTC
. | . | TRBJ2-1 | TRBV5-4 | CASSSQPLSSYNEQFF | TGTGCCAGCAGCTCCCAGCCTCTAAGCTCCTACAATGAGCAGTTCTTC
. | TRBD1 | TRBJ1-2 | TRBV20-1 | CSAPPRTGDYGYTF | TGCAGTGCCCCCCCGCGGACAGGGGATTATGGCTACACCTTC
medium-sized | . | TRBJ2-3 | TRBV7-2 | CASRPGPSTDTQYF | TGTGCCAGCAGGCCGGGACCGTCCACAGATACGCAGTATTTT